The present T cell receptor (beta chain) was sequenced within a study of beta chain features in type 1 diabetes. The CDR3 is 15 residues long. Germline CDR1 and CDR2: MGHRA and YSYEKL. The V gene end was trimmed by 0 bases and the J gene end by 4 bases; junction bases not matched to a gene: 3. Every bit of the isolated RNA underwent reverse transcription, so sequencing read expressed TCRB transcripts. Repertoires were generated with immunoSEQ multiplex PCR, while TCRdb's copy carries only in-frame clones and drops some. The table has about 620,000 clones, less than 20% seen once. The origin of this receptor is a man between 18 and 35 years old in good health. V and J are TRBV4-1 and TRBJ2-5; TRBD1 agrees at 9 bases. The sequenced sample consisted of naive CD4+ T cells from blood. CDR3 protein: CASSQDGQGRETQYF. Here the CDR3 DNA reads TGCGCCAGCAGCCAAGATGGACAGGGGAGAGAGACCCAGTACTTC.